This T cell receptor beta chain was profiled in a study of shared clonotypes between healthy human individuals. About the study: Ranging from 18 to 49 in age, donors were a couple of women and a few men.

Germline V lookup: CDR1 SGDLS, CDR2 YYNGEE. The CDR3 runs to 14 residues. Trimming took off 0 bases at V and 2 bases at J, with 8 bases between the two ends. On this clone: The sample contains more than one DNA sequence encoding this CDR3.

The material for each subset, its genomic DNA, was split evenly across several immunoSEQ plates. The data were produced by immunoSEQ multiplex PCR, yet TCRdb's version contains in-frame clones alone and is incomplete. The sample contains about 820,000 clones, 80% to 95% of which appear only once. Naive CD8 cells comprised CD45RO-negative, CCR7-positively selected cells, excluding terminally differentiated effector memory CD45RA+ cells. Among the donors, all were Caucasian adults who lived in Nashville, Tennessee. The sample consisted of naive CD8+ T cells sorted from blood. The V gene is TRBV9, the J gene TRBJ2-5; TRBD2 might be the D (6 bases). The TCR originated in a young man in good health. CDR3 residues: CASSVAGLQETQYF. CDR3 nucleotide sequence: TGTGCCAGCAGCGTAGCGGGACTTCAAGAGACCCAGTACTTC.